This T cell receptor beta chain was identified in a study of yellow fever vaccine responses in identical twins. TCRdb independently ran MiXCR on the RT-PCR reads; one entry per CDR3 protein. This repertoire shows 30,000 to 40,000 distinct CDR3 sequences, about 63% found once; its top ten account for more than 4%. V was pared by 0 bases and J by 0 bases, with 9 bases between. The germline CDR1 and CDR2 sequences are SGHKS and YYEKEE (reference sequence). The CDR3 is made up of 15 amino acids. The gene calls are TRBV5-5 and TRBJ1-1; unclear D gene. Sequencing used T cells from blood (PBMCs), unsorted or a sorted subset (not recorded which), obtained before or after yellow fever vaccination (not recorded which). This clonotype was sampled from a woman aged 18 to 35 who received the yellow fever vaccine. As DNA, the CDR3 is TGTGCCAGCAGCTTGGGGGGAACCTTGAACACTGAAGCTTTCTTT. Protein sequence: CASSLGGTLNTEAFF.